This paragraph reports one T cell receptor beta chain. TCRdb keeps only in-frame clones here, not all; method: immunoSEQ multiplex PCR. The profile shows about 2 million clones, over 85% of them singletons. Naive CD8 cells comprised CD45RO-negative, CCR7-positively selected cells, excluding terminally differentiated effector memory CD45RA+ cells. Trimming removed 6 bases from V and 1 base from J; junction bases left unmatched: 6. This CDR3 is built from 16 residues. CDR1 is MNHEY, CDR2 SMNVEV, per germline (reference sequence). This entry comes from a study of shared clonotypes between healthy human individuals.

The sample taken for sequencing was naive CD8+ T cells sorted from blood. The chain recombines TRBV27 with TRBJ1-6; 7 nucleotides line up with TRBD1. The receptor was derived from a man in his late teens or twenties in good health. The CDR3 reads CASRLQGWSYNSPLHF. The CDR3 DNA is TGTGCCAGCAGGTTACAGGGGTGGTCCTATAATTCACCCCTCCACTTT.